This entry is about one TCR beta chain. The sample originates from a study of tumor-infiltrating lymphocytes in localized non-small cell lung cancer. The method was immunoSEQ multiplex PCR; TCRdb's version includes in-frame clones alone and lacks a portion of them. The table has around 17,000 clones, less than 80% seen once. The CDR3 sequence is 15 residues long. Germline-derived CDR1 and CDR2 are SGHVS and FNYEAQ. V was trimmed by 2 bases and J by 0 bases, leaving 9 bases between them. The receptor was derived from a human donor with non-small cell lung cancer. The sample comprised lung tumor tissue. This sequence joins TRBV7-6 and TRBJ2-3, with a tentative D call TRBD2 (5 bases). The CDR3, as DNA: TGTGCCAGCAGCTTAAGCAGGACTAGCACAGATACGCAGTATTTT. Translating gives CASSLSRTSTDTQYF.